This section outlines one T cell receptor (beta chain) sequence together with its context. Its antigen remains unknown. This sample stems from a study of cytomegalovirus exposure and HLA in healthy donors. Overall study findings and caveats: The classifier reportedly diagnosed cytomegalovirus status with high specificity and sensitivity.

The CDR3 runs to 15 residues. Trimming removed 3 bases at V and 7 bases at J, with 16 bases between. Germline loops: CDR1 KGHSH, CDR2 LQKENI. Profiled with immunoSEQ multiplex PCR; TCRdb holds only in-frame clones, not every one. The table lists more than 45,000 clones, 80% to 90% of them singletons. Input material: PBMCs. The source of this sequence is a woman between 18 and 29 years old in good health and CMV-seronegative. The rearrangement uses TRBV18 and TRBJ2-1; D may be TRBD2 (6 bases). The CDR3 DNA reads TGTGCCAGCTCACCCAACCCAAGGGCGGGGAATGAGCAGTTCTTC. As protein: CASSPNPRAGNEQFF.